This TCR beta chain was identified in a study of cytomegalovirus exposure and HLA in healthy donors listed by TCRdb under 2017. Study-level background: In an earlier analysis of roughly 500 of the donors, 250 to 350 Gb of sequence data and 90 million to 130 million unique TCR beta sequences from roughly 200 million T cells were reported. An early release that covered around 590 HLA-typed donors contained approximately 300 gigabases of sequencing data and about 84 million unique TCR sequences. Of the 300 to 450 genotyped donors, 80% to 90% were placed in the genetic ancestry cluster associated with self-reported Caucasian donors. The study aimed to test whether signatures of past pathogen exposure could be identified by cataloging public T cell receptors. The T cell repertoires of roughly 660 subjects were profiled by immunosequencing and related to cytomegalovirus serostatus. Along with the approximately 700-subject first cohort, a separate validation cohort of roughly 110 different subjects was used. To predict cytomegalovirus infection status, the study brought together high-throughput TCR immunosequencing, statistical association of individual TCRs with disease status, and machine learning. A later analysis re-analyzed previously published TCR beta repertoires from 600 to 850 donors and added high-resolution HLA genotyping to study TCR occurrence patterns. In the later analysis, no new phenotypic data were used to find candidate immune exposures; instead, reliance was placed on TCR beta sequences and their occurrence across donors. In an earlier analysis of roughly 540 of the donors, high-throughput TCR beta sequencing was used to judge whether each TCR beta V gene segment behaved as functional or pseudogenic. Donor age, sex, ethnicity and CMV serostatus were compiled together with the repertoire data. A later genetic analysis took genome-wide SNP genotypes for about three fifths of the roughly 670 donors and used that subset as a discovery cohort. All discovery cohort repertoires had been generated on a single sequencing platform. HLA typing included class I and class II loci at four-digit resolution. The number of donors typed differed by locus, with about 629-630 for A, B, C, DRB1 and DQB1, over 500 for DQA1, about 610 for DPA1, and under 490 for DPB1. A handful of DR-DQ haplotypes were handled as single units for association and clustering because linkage in the cohort was strong. Among under 450 genotyped donors of the cohort, an average of 235,054 unique TCR beta nucleotide sequences were sequenced per donor, about a sixth of them non-productive. Overall study results and their limits: Several of the top co-occurrence clusters appeared to be linked to parvovirus B19, influenza, CMV and Epstein-Barr virus, according to a later analysis. Linkage disequilibrium might explain the correlated functional status among segregating V segments, but an unknown experimental factor could not be excluded. The sequencing pipeline was judged likely to have produced a cluster of highly shared sequence variants as a technical artifact. The classifier was reported to diagnose cytomegalovirus status with high specificity and sensitivity in both the original and validation cohorts. CMV serostatus was the only immune exposure information available for the cohort. This cohort had only TCR beta chains sequenced, and the lack of alpha or paired-chain data limited which features could be detected. Strong co-occurrence of HLA alleles, especially DR and DQ, made assigning TCR associations to individual alleles difficult. Most TCR sequences were seen in very few donors, while some public TCRs were found in many individuals. The authors suggested that the approach could potentially be extended to other disease states and immunological phenotypes. Specific HLA alleles were associated with over 15,000 TCR beta sequences at a false discovery rate of 0.05 in a later analysis. Most CMV-associated TCR beta chains appeared to be HLA-restricted in a later analysis, and the HLA associations seemed to be driven largely by CMV exposure. A further reported finding was that TCR beta sequences accurately predicted the HLA-A and HLA-B alleles for most subjects in the first cohort. In a later genetic analysis, a missense DCLRE1C variant was associated with V-gene and J-gene trimming of TCR beta chains, and the association was replicated in an independent cohort. Compared with equally common non-associated chains, HLA-associated TCR beta chains in a later analysis were more clonally expanded and had lower generation probabilities. Because counts were too low, seventeen rarely observed V segments, including chromosome 9 orphons, were left out of the earlier analysis of a few hundred of the donors. In a later analysis, the rate of TCR association differed among HLA loci, with DRB1 alleles having the most associated TCRs and HLA-C alleles having the fewest. Sequencing depth was assumed to be roughly uniform across donors in the presence/absence analyses, though that assumption may not hold. A few of the identified cytomegalovirus-associated TCR beta chains were confirmed in vitro to be specific for cytomegalovirus antigens. Compared with the approximately 600-donor mean, donors in an Asian-associated ancestry cluster had fewer N-insertions in productive TCRs, according to a later genetic analysis. Because HLA typing was missing for some donors at each locus, association tests included only the typed subset. In an earlier analysis of fewer than 750 of the donors, most TCR beta V segments were observed in productive rearrangements about 87% or about 30% of the time, broadly matching IMGT annotations. The study gave a list of about 160 TCR beta chains associated with cytomegalovirus.

The cohort consisted of 650 to 700 healthy bone marrow donors. All cohort members were sampled while nominally healthy, although unrecorded immune exposures were likely present. The donor tested CMV seropositive, placing the donor among the roughly 270 seropositive members of the cohort. A peripheral blood sample was collected from each donor, and TCR beta sequencing was performed on peripheral blood mononuclear cells. Genomic DNA was extracted from the blood cell samples with the Qiagen DNeasy Blood Extraction Kit. This clone was counted between two and nine times. Its binding antigen is unknown. One base away there is no much larger clone; base qualities are not given. Libraries were built with the immunoSEQ multiplex PCR assay. A mixture of 60 forward primers for TCR Vbeta segments and 13 reverse primers for TCR Jbeta segments was used in the multiplex PCR. The CDR3 region of rearranged TCR beta genes was amplified from genomic DNA by a multiplex PCR assay. The amplified TCR beta libraries were sequenced on the Illumina HiSeq System as 87-base-pair reads. In the authors' own workflow: A later analysis counted about 82 million unique TCR beta chains across the 500 to 850 repertoires, and around 9.9 million of these chains were shared by at least two donors. A nearest-neighbor algorithm error-corrected the raw reads and collapsed the reads into unique sequences, merging closely related sequences to remove PCR and sequencing errors. To assign V, D and J gene segments, CDR3 sequences were aligned to IMGT reference sequences. For a sequence to be retained, a match of at least six nucleotides was required to both a V gene segment and a J gene segment. Rearrangements were classified as productive when the CDR3 lacked stop codons and remained in frame with V and J, and all other rearrangements were classified as non-productive. CDR3 was defined by IMGT convention, running from the second conserved V-encoded cysteine to the conserved J-encoded phenylalanine. Sequences without an unambiguous match to a single V gene segment were excluded from the earlier analysis of 450 to 650 of the donors. An earlier analysis of 587 of the donors classified V segments as functional when productive rearrangements were above 56.7% and as segregating when the standard deviation between donors was above 5%. A statistical classification framework was built for diagnosing cytomegalovirus status from the catalog of TCR beta chain sequences. V and J gene assignment, in a later analysis, came from comparing TCR nucleotide sequences with IMGT/GENE-DB human TR gene sequences. The TCRdist pipeline was used in a later analysis to assign CDR3 sequences and most-parsimonious VDJ recombination scenarios. In a later analysis, every TCR beta chain was defined by the combination of its CDR3 amino acid sequence and its V-gene family, and reads without a unique V-gene family were dropped. A later analysis removed 600 or so highly shared, low-generation-probability nucleotide sequences to deal with suspected cross-contamination and a sequencing artifact. For each public chain, a later analysis derived a clonal expansion index from normalized ranks of inferred template counts within each repertoire. Generation probabilities in a later analysis came from a VDJ recombination model fitted to out-of-frame rearrangements, and those results were checked against IGoR. A later analysis scored TCR-TCR, TCR-HLA and TCR-CMV co-occurrence with hypergeometric tests, applying a repertoire-size bias correction to TCR pairs. To estimate false discovery rates, a later analysis permuted the HLA or CMV assignments 20 times. A later analysis grouped co-occurring TCRs with DBSCAN, adding TCRdist sequence similarity when clustering within HLA-allele-positive subsets. For co-occurrence clustering, repertoires with fewer than 30,000 or more than 120,000 public chains were excluded, along with a handful of repertoires with anomalous nucleotide sharing. TCRdb re-hosts the immuneACCESS table, in-frame sequences only. Its copies lack some clones; in the studies checked, an unresolved V gene accounts for under half of them, and the cause for the rest is not known. V, J and clone size reflect that table, while D and trimming were determined from the DNA. This sample is represented by some 180,000 clones; roughly 8.7% of them were singletons. The ten most abundant clones make up approximately 1.4% of the sample.

Sequences were obtained from PBMCs. This receptor was obtained from a young woman in good health and CMV-seropositive.

The CDR3 corresponds to CASSGPGPSTDTQYF. The nucleotide sequence reads as follows: TGCGCCAGCAGTGGGCCAGGGCCTAGCACAGATACGCAGTATTTT. This sequence uses TRBV5-1 and TRBJ2-3; TRBD1 is a weak D gene call, 5 bases matching. CDR1 and CDR2 (SGHRS, YFSETQ) derive from the germline V gene. The cysteine opens and the phenylalanine closes a CDR3 of 15 amino acids. Here the CDR3 DNA is all that survives: 45 bases in frame from base 1. At the junction V is shortened by 5 bases and J by 0 bases, with 13 bases in between.